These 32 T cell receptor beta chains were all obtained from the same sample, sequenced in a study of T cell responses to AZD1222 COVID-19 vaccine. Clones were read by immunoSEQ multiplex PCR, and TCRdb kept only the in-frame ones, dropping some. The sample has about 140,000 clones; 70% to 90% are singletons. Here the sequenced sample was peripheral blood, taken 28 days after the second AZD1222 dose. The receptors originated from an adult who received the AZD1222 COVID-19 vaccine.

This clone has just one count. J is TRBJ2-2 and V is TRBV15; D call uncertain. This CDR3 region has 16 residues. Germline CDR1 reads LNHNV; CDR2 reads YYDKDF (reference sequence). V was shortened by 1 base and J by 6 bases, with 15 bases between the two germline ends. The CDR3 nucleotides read TGTGCCACCAGCAGAGGATCGCCGGTGGGCTCCGGGGAGCTGTTTTTT. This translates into CATSRGSPVGSGELFF.

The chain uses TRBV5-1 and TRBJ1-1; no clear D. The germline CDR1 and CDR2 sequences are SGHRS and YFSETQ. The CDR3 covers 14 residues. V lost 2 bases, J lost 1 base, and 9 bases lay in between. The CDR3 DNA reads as TGCGCCAGCAGCTTAGCCCTCCCGAACACTGAAGCTTTCTTT. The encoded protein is CASSLALPNTEAFF.

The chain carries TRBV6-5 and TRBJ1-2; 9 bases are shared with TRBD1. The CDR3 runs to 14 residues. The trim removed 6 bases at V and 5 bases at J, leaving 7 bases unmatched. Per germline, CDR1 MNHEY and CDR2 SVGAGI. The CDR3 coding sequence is TGTGCCAGCAGGGACCGGGACAGGGCGTATGGCTACACCTTC. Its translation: CASRDRDRAYGYTF.

The CDR3 here is CASSQERWGYNSPLHF. Written as DNA, the CDR3 is TGCGCCAGCAGCCAAGAAAGGTGGGGCTATAATTCACCCCTCCACTTT. The J gene is TRBJ1-6, the V gene TRBV4-1; no firm D call. The ends were cut back, 0 bases at V and 3 bases at J, with 9 bases in the middle. Looked up from germline, CDR1 is MGHRA and CDR2 is YSYEKL. This CDR3 is built from 16 residues.

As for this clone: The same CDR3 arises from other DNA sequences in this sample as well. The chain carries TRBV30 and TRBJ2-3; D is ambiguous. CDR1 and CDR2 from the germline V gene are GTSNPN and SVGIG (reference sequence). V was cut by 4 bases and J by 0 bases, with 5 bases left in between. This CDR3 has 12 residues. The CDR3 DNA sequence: TGTGCCTGGACATCTAGCACAGATACGCAGTATTTT. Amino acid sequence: CAWTSSTDTQYF.

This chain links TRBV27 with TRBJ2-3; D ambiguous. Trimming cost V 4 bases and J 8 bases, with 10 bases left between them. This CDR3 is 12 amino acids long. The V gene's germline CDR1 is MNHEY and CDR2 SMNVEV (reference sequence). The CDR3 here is CASSSPPGTQYF. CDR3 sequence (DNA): TGTGCCAGCAGTTCCCCCCCGGGTACGCAGTATTTT.

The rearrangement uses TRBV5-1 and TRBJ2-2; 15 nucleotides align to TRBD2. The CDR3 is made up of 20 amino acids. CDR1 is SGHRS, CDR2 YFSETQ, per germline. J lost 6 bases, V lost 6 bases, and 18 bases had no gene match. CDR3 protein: CASTPDAGTSGRKRPGELFF. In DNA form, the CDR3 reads TGCGCCAGCACCCCTGATGCCGGGACTAGCGGGAGGAAACGACCCGGGGAGCTGTTTTTT.

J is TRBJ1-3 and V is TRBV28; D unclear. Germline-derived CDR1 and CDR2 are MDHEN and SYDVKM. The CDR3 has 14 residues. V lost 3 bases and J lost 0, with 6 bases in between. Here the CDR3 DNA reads TGTGCCAGCAGTTTCCCCAACTCTGGAAACACCATATATTTT. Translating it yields CASSFPNSGNTIYF.

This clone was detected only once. The CDR3 spells CASSLARGGLGYTF. The CDR3 bases are TGTGCCAGCAGCTTAGCGCGGGGGGGGCTTGGCTACACCTTC. The rearrangement joins TRBV7-2 to TRBJ1-2; TRBD1 might be the D (6 bases). V lost 0 bases and J lost 7, with 12 bases in between. Germline CDR1 SGHTA, CDR2 FQGNSA. The CDR3 totals 14 residues.

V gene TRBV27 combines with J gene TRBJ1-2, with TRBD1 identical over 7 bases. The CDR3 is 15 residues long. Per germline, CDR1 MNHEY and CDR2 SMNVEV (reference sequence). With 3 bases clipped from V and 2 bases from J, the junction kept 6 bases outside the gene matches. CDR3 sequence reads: CASSFRTGENYGYTF. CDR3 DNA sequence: TGTGCCAGCAGTTTTCGGACAGGCGAGAACTATGGCTACACCTTC.

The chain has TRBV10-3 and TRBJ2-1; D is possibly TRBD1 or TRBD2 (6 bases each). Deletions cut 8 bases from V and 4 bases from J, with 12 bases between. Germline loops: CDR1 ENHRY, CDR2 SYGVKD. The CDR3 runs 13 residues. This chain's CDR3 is CAIAGGRYNEQFF. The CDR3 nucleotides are TGTGCCATCGCCGGGGGCAGATACAATGAGCAGTTCTTC.

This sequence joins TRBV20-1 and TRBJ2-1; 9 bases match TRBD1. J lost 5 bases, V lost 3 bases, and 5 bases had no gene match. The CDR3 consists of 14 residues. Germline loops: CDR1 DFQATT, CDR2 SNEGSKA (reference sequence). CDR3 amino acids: CSASSGTGNNEQFF. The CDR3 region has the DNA TGCAGTGCTAGTTCCGGGACAGGGAACAATGAGCAGTTCTTC.

The CDR3 here is CASSLTSAGTGELFF. As DNA, the CDR3 is TGTGCCAGCAGCTTAACATCAGCGGGCACCGGGGAGCTGTTTTTT. The rearrangement links TRBV7-9 to TRBJ2-2; weak D call: TRBD2 (6 bases). Trimming removed 2 bases at V and 4 bases at J, with 11 bases between. The CDR3 spans 15 residues. Germline V gene lookup returns CDR1 SEHNR and CDR2 FQNEAQ (reference sequence).

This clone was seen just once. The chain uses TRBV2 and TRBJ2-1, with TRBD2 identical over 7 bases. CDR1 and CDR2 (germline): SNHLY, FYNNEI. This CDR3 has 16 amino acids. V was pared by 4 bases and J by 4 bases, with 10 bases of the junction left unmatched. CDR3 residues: CASSAWGGLNYNEQFF. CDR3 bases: TGTGCCAGCAGTGCCTGGGGGGGGTTAAATTACAATGAGCAGTTCTTC.

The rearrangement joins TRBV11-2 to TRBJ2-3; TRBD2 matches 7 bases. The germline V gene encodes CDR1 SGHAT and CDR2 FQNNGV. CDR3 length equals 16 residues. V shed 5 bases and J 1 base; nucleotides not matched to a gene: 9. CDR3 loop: CASSQGREWGTDTQYF. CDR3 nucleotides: TGTGCCAGCAGCCAAGGGAGGGAGTGGGGCACAGATACGCAGTATTTT. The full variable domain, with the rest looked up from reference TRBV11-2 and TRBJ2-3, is EAGVAQSPRYKIIEKRQSVAFWCNPISGHATLYWYQQILGQGPKLLIQFQNNGVVDDSQLPKDRFSAERLKGVDSTLKIQPAKLEDSAVYLCASSQGREWGTDTQYFGPGTRLTVL.

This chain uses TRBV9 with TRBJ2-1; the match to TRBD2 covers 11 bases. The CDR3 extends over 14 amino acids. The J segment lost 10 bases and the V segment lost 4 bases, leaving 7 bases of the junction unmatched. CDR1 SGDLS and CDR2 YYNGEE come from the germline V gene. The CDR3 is CASSPRLAGGEQFF. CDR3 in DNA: TGTGCCAGCAGCCCTCGGCTAGCGGGAGGCGAGCAGTTCTTC.

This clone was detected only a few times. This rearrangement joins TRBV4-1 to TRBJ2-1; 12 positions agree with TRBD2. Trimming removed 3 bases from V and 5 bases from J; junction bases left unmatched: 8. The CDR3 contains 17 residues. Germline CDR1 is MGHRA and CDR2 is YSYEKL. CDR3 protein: CASSHQPGLAGNNEQFF. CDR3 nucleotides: TGCGCCAGCAGCCACCAACCAGGACTAGCGGGGAACAATGAGCAGTTCTTC.

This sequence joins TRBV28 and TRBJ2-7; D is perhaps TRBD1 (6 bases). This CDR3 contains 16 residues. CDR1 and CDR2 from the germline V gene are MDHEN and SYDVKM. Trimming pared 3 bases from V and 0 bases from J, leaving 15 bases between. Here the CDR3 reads CASSLYGTSFSYEQYF. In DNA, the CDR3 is TGTGCCAGCAGTTTGTACGGGACATCCTTCTCCTACGAGCAGTACTTC.

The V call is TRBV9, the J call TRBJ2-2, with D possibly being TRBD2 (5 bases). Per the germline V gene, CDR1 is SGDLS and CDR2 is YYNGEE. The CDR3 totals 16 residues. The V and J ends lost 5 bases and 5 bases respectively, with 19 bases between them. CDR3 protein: CASSPIPGIATGELFF. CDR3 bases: TGTGCCAGCAGTCCAATCCCCGGGATAGCTACCGGGGAGCTGTTTTTT.

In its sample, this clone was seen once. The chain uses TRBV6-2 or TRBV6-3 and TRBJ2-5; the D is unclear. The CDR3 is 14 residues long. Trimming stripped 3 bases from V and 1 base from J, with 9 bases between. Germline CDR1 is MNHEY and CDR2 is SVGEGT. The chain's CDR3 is CASSYLGGQETQYF. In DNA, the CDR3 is TGTGCCAGCAGTTATTTGGGTGGCCAAGAGACCCAGTACTTC.

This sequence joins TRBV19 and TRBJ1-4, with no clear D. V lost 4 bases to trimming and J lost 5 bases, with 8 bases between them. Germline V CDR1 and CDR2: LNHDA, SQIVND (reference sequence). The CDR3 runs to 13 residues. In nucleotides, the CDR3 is TGTGCCAGTAGTAAGTCGGAGAATGAAAAACTGTTTTTT. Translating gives CASSKSENEKLFF.

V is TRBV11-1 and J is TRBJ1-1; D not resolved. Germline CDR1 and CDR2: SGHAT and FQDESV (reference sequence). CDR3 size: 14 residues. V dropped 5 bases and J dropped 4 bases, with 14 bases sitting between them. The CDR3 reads CASSPPGRITEAFF. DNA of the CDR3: TGTGCCAGCAGCCCCCCCGGCAGGATCACTGAAGCTTTCTTT.

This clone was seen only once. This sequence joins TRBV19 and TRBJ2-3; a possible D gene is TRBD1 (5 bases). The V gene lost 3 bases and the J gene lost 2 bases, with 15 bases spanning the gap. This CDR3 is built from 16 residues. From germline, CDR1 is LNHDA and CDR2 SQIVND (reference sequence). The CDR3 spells CASSMGGQPTTDTQYF. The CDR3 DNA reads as TGTGCCAGTAGTATGGGCGGACAACCAACCACAGATACGCAGTATTTT.

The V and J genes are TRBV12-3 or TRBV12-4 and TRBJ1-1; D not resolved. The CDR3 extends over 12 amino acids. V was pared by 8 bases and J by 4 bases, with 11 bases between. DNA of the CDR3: TGTGCCAGCGGCCAGCCGGCCACTGAAGCTTTCTTT. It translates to CASGQPATEAFF.

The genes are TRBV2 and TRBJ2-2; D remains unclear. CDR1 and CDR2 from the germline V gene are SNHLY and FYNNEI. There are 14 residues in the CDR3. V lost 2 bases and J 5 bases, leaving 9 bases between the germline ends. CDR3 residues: CASSESPPTGELFF. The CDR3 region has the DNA TGTGCCAGCAGTGAATCCCCGCCGACCGGGGAGCTGTTTTTT. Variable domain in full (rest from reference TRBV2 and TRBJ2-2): EPEVTQTPSHQVTQMGQEVILRCVPISNHLYFYWYRQILGQKVEFLVSFYNNEISEKSEIFDDQFSVERPDGSNFTLKIRSTKLEDSAMYFCASSESPPTGELFFGEGSRLTVL.

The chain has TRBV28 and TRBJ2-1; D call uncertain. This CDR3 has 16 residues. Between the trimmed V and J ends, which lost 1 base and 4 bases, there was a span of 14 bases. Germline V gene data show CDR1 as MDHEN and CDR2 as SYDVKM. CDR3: CASSLLGSRSYNEQFF. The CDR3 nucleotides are TGTGCCAGCAGTTTATTGGGATCTCGTTCTTACAATGAGCAGTTCTTC. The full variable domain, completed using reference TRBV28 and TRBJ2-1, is DVKVTQSSRYLVKRTGEKVFLECVQDMDHENMFWYRQDPGLGLRLIYFSYDVKMKEKGDIPEGYSVSREKKERFSLILESASTNQTSMYLCASSLLGSRSYNEQFFGPGTRLTVL.

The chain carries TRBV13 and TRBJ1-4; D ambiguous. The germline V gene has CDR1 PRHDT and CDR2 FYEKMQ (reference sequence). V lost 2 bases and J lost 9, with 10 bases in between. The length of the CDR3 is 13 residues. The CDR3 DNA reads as TGTGCCAGCAGCTTAACCCTAGGACAAAAACTGTTTTTT. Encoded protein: CASSLTLGQKLFF.

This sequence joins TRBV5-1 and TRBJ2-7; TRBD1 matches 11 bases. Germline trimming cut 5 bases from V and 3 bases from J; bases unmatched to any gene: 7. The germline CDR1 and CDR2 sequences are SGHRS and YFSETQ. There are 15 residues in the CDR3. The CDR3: CASRLTGTGGYEQYF. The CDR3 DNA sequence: TGCGCCAGCAGATTAACCGGGACAGGGGGCTACGAGCAGTACTTC.

The CDR3 DNA reads TGTGCCAGCAGCTTTCAGGGCCTAACTGAAGCTTTCTTT. Its protein product is CASSFQGLTEAFF. The chain uses TRBV7-9 and TRBJ1-1, with D possibly TRBD1 on 5 matching bases. This CDR3 contains 13 residues. The V and J ends lost 3 bases and 5 bases respectively, with 10 bases between them. In germline, CDR1 is SEHNR, CDR2 FQNEAQ (reference sequence).

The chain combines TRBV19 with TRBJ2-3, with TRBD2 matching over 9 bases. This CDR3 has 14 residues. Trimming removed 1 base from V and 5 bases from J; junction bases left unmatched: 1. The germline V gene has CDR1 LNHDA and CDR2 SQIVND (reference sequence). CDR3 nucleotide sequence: TGTGCCAGTAGTATAGTACTAGCGGGAGATACGCAGTATTTT. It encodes CASSIVLAGDTQYF.

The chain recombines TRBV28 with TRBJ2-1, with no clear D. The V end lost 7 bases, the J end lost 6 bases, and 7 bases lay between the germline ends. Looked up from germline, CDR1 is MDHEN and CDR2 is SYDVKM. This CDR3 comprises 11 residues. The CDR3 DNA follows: TGTGCCAGCAACCTGGGCAATGAGCAGTTCTTC. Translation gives CASNLGNEQFF.

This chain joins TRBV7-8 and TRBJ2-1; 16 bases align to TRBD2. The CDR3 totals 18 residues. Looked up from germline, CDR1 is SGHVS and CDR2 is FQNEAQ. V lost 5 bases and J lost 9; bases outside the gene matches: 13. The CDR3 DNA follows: TGTGCCAGCAGCCCCTCCGGGACTAGCGGGAGGGGTAGGGTTGAGCAGTTCTTC. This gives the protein CASSPSGTSGRGRVEQFF. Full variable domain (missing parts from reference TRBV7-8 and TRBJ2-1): GAGVSQSPRYKVAKRGQDVALRCDPISGHVSLFWYQQALGQGPEFLTYFQNEAQLDKSGLPSDRFFAERPEGSVSTLKIQRTQQEDSAVYLCASSPSGTSGRGRVEQFFGPGTRLTVL.